Listed below are T cell receptor beta chains from one sample, sequenced in a study of cytomegalovirus exposure and HLA in healthy donors. Clones were read by immunoSEQ multiplex PCR, and TCRdb kept only the in-frame ones, dropping some. The table lists some 180,000 clones, 86% of them singletons. Sequenced input: PBMCs. The receptors stem from a young man in good health and CMV-seropositive. Each CDR3 is given with its conserved first and last residue. The D gene is left open where the match is weak. Clone size, where shown, is once, few, many, or a class for clones that have expanded.

D gene	V gene	clone size	J gene	CDR3 DNA	CDR3 protein
TRBD1	TRBV2	once	TRBJ2-7	TGTGCCAGCAGTGCCGGGACAGGTACCGACGAGCAGTACTTC	CASSAGTGTDEQYF
.	TRBV6-5	.	TRBJ2-2	TGTGCCAGCAGTTACTTGGGACAGAACACCGGGGAGCTGTTTTTT	CASSYLGQNTGELFF
TRBD1	TRBV9	.	TRBJ1-2	TGTGCCAGCAGCCGAACCGACAGGGGCCTCAGCTATGGCTACACCTTC	CASSRTDRGLSYGYTF
.	TRBV6-5	.	TRBJ2-5	TGTGCCAGCAGCCCCGGCCTTAGGGGCTCCGAGACCCAGTACTTC	CASSPGLRGSETQYF
TRBD1	TRBV5-1	.	TRBJ2-7	TGCGCCAGCAGAGTCACCGGGACAGCATTTTACGAGCAGTACTTC	CASRVTGTAFYEQYF
.	TRBV29-1	.	TRBJ2-3	TGCAGCGTACGGGACAACGTGGGGATGCTGACAGATACGCAGTATTTT	CSVRDNVGMLTDTQYF
.	TRBV10-3	.	TRBJ1-1	TGTGCCATCAGTGAGTCGATTAGTGGGGGCCTACCCTGGGCTTTCTTT	CAISESISGGLPWAFF
TRBD1	TRBV19	.	TRBJ1-1	TGTGCCAGTAGTTTTGGGACAGGGGCCGTGGCTTTCTTT	CASSFGTGAVAFF
.	TRBV9	.	TRBJ2-2	TGTGCCAGCAGCGTAGTGGTCCCCGGGGAGCTGTTTTTT	CASSVVVPGELFF
.	TRBV30	.	TRBJ1-1	TGTGCCTGGAGCAGACCGGGAAGGTCTGAAGCTTTCTTT	CAWSRPGRSEAFF
.	TRBV27	.	TRBJ2-1	TGTGCCAGCAGTTTATATAGGGACAATGAGCAGTTCTTC	CASSLYRDNEQFF
TRBD1	TRBV4-1	.	TRBJ1-2	TGCGCCAGCAGCCAACAAGGGACAGGGGACGGCTACACCTTC	CASSQQGTGDGYTF
.	TRBV6-5	.	TRBJ2-7	TGTGCCAGCAGTTACTCGTGGGCGAGCGAGCAGTACTTC	CASSYSWASEQYF
.	TRBV4-1	.	TRBJ2-7	TGCGCCAGCAAAGCCGGCACAGGGAACGAGCAGTACTTC	CASKAGTGNEQYF
.	TRBV5-1	few	TRBJ1-6	TGCGCCAGCAGCCCGGACCACCGGTATAATTCACCCCTCCACTTT	CASSPDHRYNSPLHF
TRBD1	TRBV30	.	TRBJ1-6	TGTGCCTGGAGTCCAGGGGGCGGGAATTCACCCCTCCACTTT	CAWSPGGGNSPLHF
.	TRBV4-1	.	TRBJ2-7	TGCGCCAGCAGCCAAGACAGGGATTATTACGAGCAGTACTTC	CASSQDRDYYEQYF
.	TRBV5-1	.	TRBJ2-3	TGCGCCAGCAGCTTGTATTCTGGGCCCACCACAGATACGCAGTATTTT	CASSLYSGPTTDTQYF
.	TRBV27	.	TRBJ1-4	TGTGCCAGCAGGCCATCAGCGGTCGCGTCAACTAATGAAAAACTGTTTTTT	CASRPSAVASTNEKLFF
TRBD1	TRBV5-1	.	TRBJ2-7	TGCGCCAGCAGCTTAATAGGGACAGGGCCCTTCTACGAGCAGTACTTC	CASSLIGTGPFYEQYF
TRBD2	TRBV4-1	.	TRBJ2-7	TGCGCCAGCAGCCAAACCCCGGGGGAGGGCAGGGCCTACGAGCAGTACTTC	CASSQTPGEGRAYEQYF
.	TRBV5-1	.	TRBJ1-2	TGCGCCAGCAGCGGAACCCAGGGTCGGGATGGCTACACCTTC	CASSGTQGRDGYTF
.	TRBV6-5	.	TRBJ1-2	TGTGCCAGCACCCCGCGGGGATGGGGAAACTATGGCTACACCTTC	CASTPRGWGNYGYTF
.	TRBV18	.	TRBJ1-3	TGTGCCAGCTCACCTGTAACCGGAGACACCATATATTTT	CASSPVTGDTIYF
TRBD1	TRBV6-5	.	TRBJ2-1	TGTGCCAGCAGTTACGAGGGACAGGGGTACAATGAGCAGTTCTTC	CASSYEGQGYNEQFF
.	TRBV6-1	.	TRBJ1-1	TGTGCCAGCGCCGACCGCATGAACACTGAAGCTTTCTTT	CASADRMNTEAFF
.	TRBV11-2	.	TRBJ2-1	TGTGCCAGCAGCTTAGATCGGTACGGGGGTCACTACAATGAGCAGTTCTTC	CASSLDRYGGHYNEQFF
.	TRBV13	.	TRBJ1-1	TGTGCCAGCAGCTCACTTATTTTGAACACTGAAGCTTTCTTT	CASSSLILNTEAFF
TRBD2	TRBV4-1	.	TRBJ2-5	TGCGCCAGCAGCCTTGGGACTAGCGGGAGGGGTGAGACCCAGTACTTC	CASSLGTSGRGETQYF
TRBD1	TRBV7-9	.	TRBJ2-4	TGTGCCACTGAAGGGGGCTCCAAAAACATTCAGTACTTC	CATEGGSKNIQYF
TRBD2	TRBV15	.	TRBJ2-7	TGTGCCACCAGCAGAGATAGCGGGTACGAGCAGTACTTC	CATSRDSGYEQYF
.	TRBV2	.	TRBJ1-5	TGTGCCAGCAGGGCAGCGGGATCAGGGCAGGCCCAGCATTTT	CASRAAGSGQAQHF
.	TRBV6-6	.	TRBJ1-4	TGTGCCAGCAGTACGAGGACGGGGGACGAAAAACTGTTTTTT	CASSTRTGDEKLFF
.	TRBV7-9	once	TRBJ1-4	TGTGCCAGCACCCAGCCCGGGATTGCGACTAATGAAAAACTGTTTTTT	CASTQPGIATNEKLFF
TRBD1	TRBV5-4	.	TRBJ2-6	TGTGCCAGCAGCCCGGGACAGGGAGTCGCTGGGGCCAACGTCCTGACTTTC	CASSPGQGVAGANVLTF
.	TRBV4-1	.	TRBJ1-2	TGCGCCAGCAGCCAAGTCCGGCGGAGGGATGGCTATGGCTACACCTTC	CASSQVRRRDGYGYTF
.	TRBV11-3	once	TRBJ2-5	TGTGCCAGCAGCCAGGGAGGGGGTTTTCAAGAGACCCAGTACTTC	CASSQGGGFQETQYF
.	TRBV19	.	TRBJ1-2	TGTGCCAGTAGCCCGGGGCGCCCGGGGAGAAGCGGCTACACCTTC	CASSPGRPGRSGYTF
TRBD2	TRBV11-3	.	TRBJ2-7	TGTGCCAGCAGCTTAGATCTAAGAACTAGCGGGAACTACGAGCAGTACTTC	CASSLDLRTSGNYEQYF
TRBD2	TRBV28	.	TRBJ2-5	TGTGCCAGCATAGTAGGGCACCTAGCGGGAGGTCCAGAGACCCAGTACTTC	CASIVGHLAGGPETQYF
.	TRBV14	few	TRBJ1-6	TGTGCCAGCAGCCAAGTTTTTTGGCCCCACGGCGGCTCCTATAATTCACCCCTCCACTTT	CASSQVFWPHGGSYNSPLHF
TRBD2	TRBV11-2	.	TRBJ2-7	TGTGCCAGCAGCTTGGGACTAGCCGTTTACGAGCAGTACTTC	CASSLGLAVYEQYF
.	TRBV6-5	.	TRBJ1-1	TGTGCCAGCAGTCCCCAGGGTATGAACACTGAAGCTTTCTTT	CASSPQGMNTEAFF
.	TRBV29-1	once	TRBJ2-7	TGCAGCGGGGGGAGCCAGGGTGGCTACGAGCAGTACTTC	CSGGSQGGYEQYF
.	TRBV4-1	.	TRBJ1-4	TGCGCCAGCAGCCAAGAGGAGGGGGATTTGGATGAAAAACTGTTTTTT	CASSQEEGDLDEKLFF
.	TRBV28	.	TRBJ1-2	TGTGCCAGCAGGATGGACAGCGAATATGGCTACACCTTC	CASRMDSEYGYTF
.	TRBV9	.	TRBJ2-2	TGTGCCAGCAGCGTCCGGTTAAGCACCGGGGAGCTGTTTTTT	CASSVRLSTGELFF
.	TRBV6-1	.	TRBJ2-1	TGTGCCAGCAGTGAGATGGCACGCACGCCGTCAGAGCAGTTCTTC	CASSEMARTPSEQFF
.	TRBV7-2	.	TRBJ1-4	TGTGCCAGCAGCTACAGGGTAGGAACTGAAAAACTGTTTTTT	CASSYRVGTEKLFF
TRBD1	TRBV6-5	.	TRBJ1-2	TGTGCCAGCACCCAGGGGGACTTCCGGGACACCACCTTC	CASTQGDFRDTTF
TRBD2	TRBV19	.	TRBJ2-1	TGTGCCAGCAGAGTGACTAGCGGGAGGGCCAATGAGCAGTTCTTC	CASRVTSGRANEQFF
TRBD1	TRBV7-2	.	TRBJ1-6	TGTGCCAGCAGCTTAGCGGCCGGGACAGGGGATTCACCCCTCCACTTT	CASSLAAGTGDSPLHF
.	TRBV18	.	TRBJ1-2	TGTGCCAGCTCCTCCTCCGGCAGGGGTGGCTACACCTTC	CASSSSGRGGYTF